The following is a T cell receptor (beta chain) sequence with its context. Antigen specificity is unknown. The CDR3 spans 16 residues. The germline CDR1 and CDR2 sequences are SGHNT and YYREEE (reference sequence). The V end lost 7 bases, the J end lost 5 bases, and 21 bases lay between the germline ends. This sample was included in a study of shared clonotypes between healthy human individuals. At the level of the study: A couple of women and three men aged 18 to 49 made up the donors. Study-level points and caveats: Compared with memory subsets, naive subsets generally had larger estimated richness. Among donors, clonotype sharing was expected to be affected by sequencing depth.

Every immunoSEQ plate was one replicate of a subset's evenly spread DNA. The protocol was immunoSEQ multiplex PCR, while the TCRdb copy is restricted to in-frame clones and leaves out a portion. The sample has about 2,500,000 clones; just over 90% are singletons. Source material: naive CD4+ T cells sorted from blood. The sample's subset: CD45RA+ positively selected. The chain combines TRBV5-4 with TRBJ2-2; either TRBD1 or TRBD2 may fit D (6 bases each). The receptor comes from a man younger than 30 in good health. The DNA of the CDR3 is TGTGCCAGCTCCCCTGCTACGGGGGCTTGGACCGGGGAGCTGTTTTTT. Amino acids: CASSPATGAWTGELFF.